The 25 T cell receptor beta chains reported below all come from one sample, sequenced in a study of blood T cell repertoires in COVID-19 (dated by TCRdb to the early 2020s). Receptor libraries were prepared by the immunoSEQ multiplex PCR assay. TCRdb re-hosts the immuneACCESS table, in-frame sequences only. Its copies lack some clones; in the studies checked, an unresolved V gene accounts for under half of them, and the cause for the rest is not known. The sample table records 300,000 or so clones; more than 75% of these occur just once. Of the sample, 1% falls within the top ten clones. Sequenced: peripheral blood. The source is a man between 50 and 59 years old with active or convalescent COVID-19.

The gene calls are TRBV30 and TRBJ1-6; D is unresolved. The V and J ends lost 2 bases and 9 bases respectively, with 14 bases between them. This CDR3 is 14 amino acids long. CDR1 is GTSNPN and CDR2 is SVGIG in the germline V gene (reference sequence). The CDR3: CAWSLGQEGSPLHF. In DNA, the CDR3 is TGTGCCTGGAGTTTAGGGCAGGAGGGTTCACCCCTCCACTTT.

V gene TRBV5-1 combines with J gene TRBJ2-7; D possibly corresponds to TRBD2 (6 bases). CDR3 length equals 17 residues. V lost 0 bases to trimming and J lost 3 bases, with 19 bases between them. Germline V gives CDR1 SGHRS, CDR2 YFSETQ. This CDR3 reads CASSLASGTSLVYEQYF. The CDR3 DNA sequence: TGCGCCAGCAGCTTGGCCTCGGGCACTAGCCTTGTCTACGAGCAGTACTTC.

The chain combines TRBV11-2 with TRBJ2-3, with 12 bases aligning to TRBD2. J gave up 4 bases and V 5 bases, and 7 bases lay outside the gene matches. Germline V CDR1 and CDR2: SGHAT, FQNNGV. The length of the CDR3 is 16 residues. Here the CDR3 DNA reads TGTGCCAGCAGCCCTTCTAGCGGGGGGGCCGCAGATACGCAGTATTTT. Its translation: CASSPSSGGAADTQYF.

This sequence joins TRBV2 and TRBJ1-4; the match to TRBD1 covers 7 bases. The junction had 2 bases not matched to a gene; V was cut back by 7 bases and J by 0 bases. The CDR3 extends over 14 amino acids. The V gene's germline CDR1 is SNHLY and CDR2 FYNNEI. Written as DNA, the CDR3 is TGTGCCAGCAAACAGGGGACAACTAATGAAAAACTGTTTTTT. Translation: CASKQGTTNEKLFF.

The V gene is TRBV10-3, the J gene TRBJ2-3; D perhaps matches TRBD2 (6 bases). This CDR3 comprises 15 residues. CDR1 ENHRY and CDR2 SYGVKD come from the germline V gene. The V and J ends lost 3 bases and 1 base respectively, with 11 bases between them. CDR3 in DNA: TGTGCCATCAGTGACTCGGGAGTCGGCACAGATACGCAGTATTTT. Its translation: CAISDSGVGTDTQYF.

The V and J genes are TRBV6-6 and TRBJ2-7, with a possible D match to TRBD2 (6 bases). Germline assignment: CDR1 MNHNY and CDR2 SVGAGI (reference sequence). The CDR3 has 17 amino acids. V was shortened by 6 bases and J by 4 bases, with 25 bases between the two germline ends. CDR3 DNA: TGTGCCAGCAGCCGAGGCGGGGCAGGGATGCCGGCTTACGAGCAGTACTTC. It encodes CASSRGGAGMPAYEQYF.

The chain combines TRBV19 with TRBJ2-5; 7 positions agree with TRBD2. The V gene end was trimmed by 1 base and the J gene end by 7 bases; junction bases not matched to a gene: 9. From germline, CDR1 is LNHDA and CDR2 SQIVND (reference sequence). This CDR3 contains 15 residues. The CDR3 here is CASSIGVRERGTQYF. The DNA for the CDR3 is TGTGCCAGTAGTATAGGGGTTAGGGAGCGGGGGACCCAGTACTTC.

The chain has TRBV2 and TRBJ2-7; TRBD2 aligns across 13 bases. V lost 8 bases, J lost 2 bases, and 3 bases stayed unmatched. This CDR3 region has 14 residues. Germline lookup yields CDR1 SNHLY and CDR2 FYNNEI. The CDR3 spells CASDGTSGTYEQYF. Here the CDR3 DNA reads TGTGCCAGCGATGGGACTAGCGGGACCTACGAGCAGTACTTC.

The chain joins TRBV4-1 to TRBJ2-3; TRBD2 agrees at 12 bases. The CDR3 is 17 amino acids. Germline lookup yields CDR1 MGHRA and CDR2 YSYEKL. V was clipped by 2 bases and J by 2 bases; unmatched bases: 5. This CDR3 reads CASSQLRTSGITDTQYF. DNA for the CDR3: TGCGCCAGCAGCCAACTCCGGACTAGCGGGATCACAGATACGCAGTATTTT.

On this clone: This same CDR3 is encoded by further DNA sequences in the sample. CDR3: CASSPGQNTEAFF. The CDR3 nucleotides are TGTGCCAGCTCACCCGGACAGAACACTGAAGCTTTCTTT. The V and J genes are TRBV18 and TRBJ1-1; the D gene is possibly TRBD1 (5 bases). The V gene lost 3 bases and the J gene lost 1 base, with 6 bases spanning the gap. The germline CDR1 and CDR2 sequences are KGHSH and LQKENI. The CDR3 runs to 13 residues. Filled out from reference TRBV18 and TRBJ1-1, the complete variable domain reads NAGVMQNPRHLVRRRGQEARLRCSPMKGHSHVYWYRQLPEEGLKFMVYLQKENIIDESGMPKERFSAEFPKEGPSILRIQQVVRGDSAAYFCASSPGQNTEAFFGQGTRLTVV.

The V gene is TRBV30, the J gene TRBJ2-5, with D unclear. The CDR3 extends over 11 amino acids. Per the germline V gene, CDR1 is GTSNPN and CDR2 is SVGIG (reference sequence). Trimming cost V 0 bases and J 4 bases, with 3 bases left between them. The CDR3 loop is CAWSVLETQYF. CDR3 nucleotides: TGTGCCTGGAGTGTTCTAGAGACCCAGTACTTC. Supplemented by reference TRBV30 and TRBJ2-5, the full variable domain reads SQTIHQWPATLVQPVGSPLSLECTVEGTSNPNLYWYRQAAGRGLQLLFYSVGIGQISSEVPQNLSASRPQDRQFILSSKKLLLSDSGFYLCAWSVLETQYFGPGTRLLVL.

CDR3 region: CASRRFDEQFF. CDR3 sequence (DNA): TGTGCCAGCAGGAGGTTCGATGAGCAGTTCTTC. J is TRBJ2-1 and V is TRBV7-9; D is unclear. Germline V CDR1 and CDR2: SEHNR, FQNEAQ (reference sequence). CDR3 length: 11 amino acids. With 6 bases removed from V and 8 bases from J, the gap between germline ends came to 8 bases.

The chain couples TRBV5-1 to TRBJ2-1, with 8 bases that match TRBD2. The CDR3 is 16 residues long. V was clipped by 1 base and J by 3 bases; unmatched bases: 6. The germline CDR1 and CDR2 sequences are SGHRS and YFSETQ. The chain's CDR3 is CASSLRLAGGYNEQFF. CDR3 bases: TGCGCCAGCAGCTTGAGGCTAGCGGGCGGCTACAATGAGCAGTTCTTC. The complete variable domain, with remaining parts taken from reference TRBV5-1 and TRBJ2-1, reads KAGVTQTPRYLIKTRGQQVTLSCSPISGHRSVSWYQQTPGQGLQFLFEYFSETQRNKGNFPGRFSGRQFSNSRSEMNVSTLELGDSALYLCASSLRLAGGYNEQFFGPGTRLTVL.

The genes are TRBV11-2 and TRBJ1-4; D is perhaps TRBD1 (6 bases). The CDR3 runs to 14 residues. Trimming stripped 2 bases from V and 8 bases from J, with 12 bases between. Per the germline V gene, CDR1 is SGHAT and CDR2 is FQNNGV. Written as DNA, the CDR3 is TGTGCCAGCAGCTTAACAGGGAGGGGGGAAAAACTGTTTTTT. It translates to CASSLTGRGEKLFF.

The rearrangement uses TRBV2 and TRBJ2-1, with D unresolved. V was trimmed by 3 bases and J by 6 bases, leaving 12 bases between them. This CDR3 contains 14 residues. Per germline, CDR1 SNHLY and CDR2 FYNNEI. In DNA, the CDR3 is TGTGCCAGCAGTGACCGGCGGATGGGCAATGAGCAGTTCTTC. Encoded protein: CASSDRRMGNEQFF.

The chain is built from TRBV28 and TRBJ1-3; D is ambiguous. Germline V gene lookup returns CDR1 MDHEN and CDR2 SYDVKM. There are 14 residues in the CDR3. V was clipped by 7 bases and J by 0 bases, with 10 bases between them. The CDR3 DNA reads TGTGCCAGCAAACTCCTTTTCTCTGGAAACACCATATATTTT. Residues: CASKLLFSGNTIYF.

V gene TRBV11-2 combines with J gene TRBJ2-1; 11 bases map to TRBD2. V shed 5 bases and J 5 bases; nucleotides not matched to a gene: 5. Per germline, CDR1 SGHAT and CDR2 FQNNGV. The length of the CDR3 is 15 residues. CDR3 sequence: CASSPKLAGDNEQFF. Here the CDR3 DNA reads TGTGCCAGCAGCCCGAAACTAGCGGGAGACAATGAGCAGTTCTTC.

The chain has TRBV3-1 (or the pseudogene TRBV3-2) and TRBJ2-1; D perhaps matches TRBD2 (5 bases). Germline CDR1 LGHDT, CDR2 YNNKEL (reference sequence). With 4 bases removed from V and 1 base from J, the gap between germline ends came to 14 bases. The CDR3 covers 16 residues. The CDR3 loop reads CASSPLGWESYNEQFF. Here the CDR3 DNA reads TGTGCCAGCAGCCCCCTCGGCTGGGAGTCCTACAATGAGCAGTTCTTC.

The chain uses TRBV24-1 and TRBJ2-5; possible D gene TRBD1, 5 bases. The CDR3 runs 15 residues. CDR1 KGHDR and CDR2 SFDVKD come from the germline V gene. V was pared by 0 bases and J by 1 base, with 8 bases between. Here the CDR3 DNA reads TGTGCCACCAGTGATTTGCAGGGTACCCAAGAGACCCAGTACTTC. It translates to CATSDLQGTQETQYF.

This clone was seen more than once but under ten times. This sequence joins TRBV2 and TRBJ1-2; perhaps TRBD1 as D (6 bases). The germline V gene has CDR1 SNHLY and CDR2 FYNNEI. Trimming removed 3 bases from V and 4 bases from J, with 15 bases in between. The CDR3 covers 15 residues. Written as DNA, the CDR3 is TGTGCCAGCAGTGATAATAGGGACACGAGCTATGGCTACACCTTC. Translating it yields CASSDNRDTSYGYTF.

The CDR3 loop is CASSQDGDSLNEKLFF. The DNA for the CDR3 is TGTGCCAGCAGCCAAGATGGGGACAGCCTTAATGAAAAACTGTTTTTT. This sequence joins TRBV4-2 and TRBJ1-4, with 7 bases matching TRBD1. V dropped 0 bases and J dropped 4; count of bases not matched to a gene: 5. This CDR3 comprises 16 residues. CDR1 and CDR2 (germline): LGHNA, YNFKEQ.

The chain recombines TRBV30 with TRBJ2-7; D gene uncertain. V gave up 2 bases and J gave up 4 bases, with 12 bases separating them. Germline V gene sequence: CDR1 GTSNPN, CDR2 SVGIG (reference sequence). The CDR3 runs 13 residues. This CDR3 is CAWSWQVVYEQYF. The CDR3 DNA is TGTGCCTGGAGTTGGCAGGTTGTATACGAGCAGTACTTC.

The chain employs TRBV7-6 and TRBJ2-7; maybe TRBD2 (6 bases). CDR3 length: 11 amino acids. Germline V gene sequence: CDR1 SGHVS, CDR2 FNYEAQ. Deletions cut 7 bases from V and 6 bases from J, with 10 bases between. CDR3 residues: CASNRGSEQYF. The DNA of the CDR3 is TGTGCCAGCAACCGGGGGAGCGAGCAGTACTTC.

Only one count was recorded for this clone. The V and J genes are TRBV2 and TRBJ1-4; no clear D. V lost 2 bases, J lost 2 bases, and 3 bases lay in between. The CDR3 extends over 13 amino acids. Germline-derived CDR1 and CDR2 are SNHLY and FYNNEI. The DNA for the CDR3 is TGTGCCAGCAGTGAAAGCACTAATGAAAAACTGTTTTTT. It encodes CASSESTNEKLFF.

J is TRBJ2-2 and V is TRBV9; 8 bases line up with TRBD1. CDR1 is SGDLS, CDR2 YYNGEE, per germline. V was clipped by 5 bases and J by 7 bases; unmatched bases: 4. CDR3 length: 13 residues. CDR3 sequence: CASRGQGVGELFF. As DNA, the CDR3 is TGTGCCAGCAGAGGACAGGGTGTCGGGGAGCTGTTTTTT.